The 21 T cell receptor beta chains given below trace back to one sample, sequenced in a study of breast tumors, draining lymph nodes, adjacent tissues. The lymph nodes were axillary draining lymph nodes from breast cancer patients. TCRdb re-derived calls from the multiplex PCR reads in MiXCR, one entry per CDR3 protein. This sample has about 200,000 distinct CDR3 sequences, with roughly 31% found just once. The sample was axillary lymph node tissue. The source is a female donor with breast cancer. Some clones in this sample may be carry-over from other donors' samples.

This clonotype was counted many times. The rearrangement joins TRBV14 to TRBJ1-5; no reliable D call. The CDR3 has 19 residues. V lost 0 bases and J 2 bases, leaving 20 bases between the germline ends. Looked up from germline, CDR1 is SGHDN and CDR2 is FVKESK. Here the CDR3 reads CASSQDPGNPGSGNQPQHF. DNA for the CDR3: TGTGCCAGCAGCCAAGATCCTGGGAATCCGGGGAGCGGCAATCAGCCCCAGCATTTT.

There are many counts of this clonotype. The rearrangement joins TRBV6-5 to TRBJ1-2, with 7 bases that match TRBD1. CDR1 is MNHEY, CDR2 SVGAGI, per germline. Trimming cost V 8 bases and J 4 bases; bases outside gene matches: 7. The CDR3 consists of 13 residues. CDR3 nucleotides: TGTGCCAGCTCTTCAGGGGGGGGCTATGGCTACACCTTC. This encodes CASSSGGGYGYTF.

This clonotype was observed at least ten times. The rearrangement joins TRBV4-3 to TRBJ1-5; D not certain. V was pared by 0 bases and J by 8 bases, with 8 bases between. The CDR3 loop spans 13 amino acids. The germline V gene encodes CDR1 LGHNA and CDR2 YSLEER. The CDR3: CASSQEAGKPQHF. DNA for the CDR3: TGCGCCAGCAGCCAAGAAGCAGGAAAGCCCCAGCATTTT.

This clonotype came up once. A read error may produce the germline difference seen at one junction end. The chain combines TRBV9 with TRBJ1-2; no reliable D call. The CDR3 has 13 amino acids. Looked up from germline, CDR1 is SGDLS and CDR2 is YYNGEE. The CDR3 nucleotides read TGTGCCAGCAGTATGGGAGAGATCTATGGCTACATCTTC. It is translated as CASSMGEIYGYIF.

This clonotype came up a few times. The gene calls are TRBV5-5 and TRBJ1-2; D is perhaps TRBD1 (5 bases). The V end was cut by 0 bases, the J end by 0 bases, with 9 bases between. Germline V lookup: CDR1 SGHKS, CDR2 YYEKEE (reference sequence). This CDR3 contains 15 residues. CDR3: CASSLEDTSNYGYTF. Written as DNA, the CDR3 is TGTGCCAGCAGCTTGGAGGACACGTCTAACTATGGCTACACCTTC.

Notes on this clonotype: This may arise from a read error, as a much more abundant clone is one base away. This CDR3 reads CASSGTGSYSEQFF. The CDR3 DNA follows: TGTGCCAGCAGTGGCACTGGTTCCTACAGTGAGCAGTTCTTC. This chain joins TRBV25-1 and TRBJ2-1; no clear D gene. CDR1 and CDR2 from the germline V gene are MGHDK and SYGVNS. This CDR3 spans 14 amino acids.

A note on this clonotype: A much larger clone lies a single base off, so this may be a read error. The final CDR3 position lacks the conserved phenylalanine or tryptophan, pointing to a likely read error. CDR3 sequence (DNA): TGTGCCAGTAGTCCCTCCTCCGGACTAGCCTACAATGAGCAGTTCTCC. Amino acid sequence: CASSPSSGLAYNEQFS. The chain recombines TRBV19 with TRBJ2-1; TRBD2 agrees at 7 bases. The CDR3 spans 16 residues. Trimming took 5 bases from V and 2 from J; bases not matched to a gene: 9. Germline V gene lookup returns CDR1 LNHDA and CDR2 SQIVND (reference sequence).

This clonotype was seen only once. This CDR3 fails to terminate in the conserved phenylalanine or tryptophan, so it likely reflects a read error. The chain joins TRBV20-1 to TRBJ2-7, with D unresolved. Trimming took 8 bases from V and 5 from J, leaving 10 bases between them. Germline V gene lookup returns CDR1 DFQATT and CDR2 SNEGSKA (reference sequence). This CDR3 has 10 amino acids. The CDR3 DNA follows: TGCAGTACTAAGTACCACGAGCAGTACTCC. Protein sequence: CSTKYHEQYS.

A word on this clonotype: A much larger clone lies a single base off, so this may be a read error. The genes are TRBV9 and TRBJ2-7; maybe TRBD1 (6 bases). CDR3 length: 14 residues. CDR1 SGDLS and CDR2 YYNGEE come from the germline V gene. The CDR3 nucleotides are TGTGCCAGCAGCTCCGGGGACATACCCTACGAGCAGTGCTTC. Its protein product is CASSSGDIPYEQCF.

This clonotype was detected many times. CDR3 DNA sequence: TGTGCCAGCAGCCAAGCAGGGGGGTCTTGGGACATTCAGTACTTC. It is translated as CASSQAGGSWDIQYF. The chain has TRBV7-2 and TRBJ2-4, with D perhaps TRBD1 (7 bases). The CDR3 contains 15 residues. The germline CDR1 and CDR2 sequences are SGHTA and FQGNSA. Trimming left V 5 bases short and J 8 bases short, with 19 bases between. Full variable domain (outside the CDR3, taken from reference TRBV7-2 and TRBJ2-4): GAGVSQSPSNKVTEKGKDVELRCDPISGHTALYWYRQSLGQGLEFLIYFQGNSAPDKSGLPSDRFSAERTGGSVSTLTIQRTQQEDSAVYLCASSQAGGSWDIQYFGAGTRLSVL.

The chain uses TRBV20-1 and TRBJ1-2; tentatively, D is TRBD1 (5 bases). The V gene's germline CDR1 is DFQATT and CDR2 SNEGSKA (reference sequence). V gave up 3 bases and J gave up 8 bases, with 16 bases separating them. The length of the CDR3 is 13 residues. The CDR3 spells CSARRGLNLGYTF. Here the CDR3 DNA reads TGCAGTGCTAGGCGGGGACTGAACCTGGGCTACACCTTC.

In its sample, this clonotype was seen many times. The gene calls are TRBV20-1 and TRBJ2-1; D is ambiguous. Per germline, CDR1 DFQATT and CDR2 SNEGSKA (reference sequence). Trimming stripped 3 bases from V and 9 bases from J, with 9 bases between. This CDR3 comprises 11 residues. The CDR3 loop reads CSASNSREQFF. CDR3 DNA: TGCAGTGCTAGTAATAGCCGTGAGCAGTTCTTC.

This chain links TRBV12-3 or TRBV12-4 with TRBJ1-6; D is perhaps TRBD1 (5 bases). The CDR3 is 15 residues long. Trimming shortened V by 5 bases and J by 5 bases, and 13 bases separated the two germline ends. The CDR3 DNA reads TGTGCCAGCAGTCTAGGGTGGGGGAATAATTCACCCCTCCACTTT. It is translated as CASSLGWGNNSPLHF.

V and J are TRBV27 and TRBJ2-1; 9 bases match TRBD1. Germline lookup yields CDR1 MNHEY and CDR2 SMNVEV (reference sequence). V lost 6 bases to trimming and J lost 4 bases; unmatched junction nucleotides: 7. The CDR3 length is 15 residues. The CDR3 is CASSRTGASYNEQFF. CDR3 nucleotides: TGTGCCAGCAGCCGGACAGGGGCGTCATACAATGAGCAGTTCTTC.

At least ten counts were recorded for this clonotype. The J gene is TRBJ1-2, the V gene TRBV9; 9 bases line up with TRBD1. Germline V gene sequence: CDR1 SGDLS, CDR2 YYNGEE. Trimming cost V 3 bases and J 6 bases; bases outside gene matches: 6. This CDR3 has 14 amino acids. The CDR3 region is CASSEGDRVHGYTF. CDR3 DNA: TGTGCCAGCAGCGAGGGGGACAGGGTCCATGGCTACACCTTC.

As for this clonotype: One base away lies a much larger clone, so this may be a sequencing read error. No conserved phenylalanine or tryptophan is present at the end of the CDR3, so a read error is the likely explanation. The chain has TRBV9 and TRBJ2-5; the D is unclear. The V end lost 4 bases, the J end lost 1 base, and 8 bases lay between the germline ends. Germline V gives CDR1 SGDLS, CDR2 YYNGEE. This CDR3 has 13 residues. This CDR3 reads CASSPDIQETQYS. For the CDR3, the DNA is TGTGCCAGCAGCCCAGACATCCAAGAGACCCAGTACTCC.

Concerning this clonotype itself: Without the conserved terminal phenylalanine or tryptophan, this CDR3 likely stems from a read error. V is TRBV7-3 and J is TRBJ2-7, with 13 bases fitting TRBD2. The length of the CDR3 is 17 residues. The germline gives CDR1 SGHTA, CDR2 FQGTGA. V shed 5 bases and J 2 bases; nucleotides not matched to a gene: 9. DNA of the CDR3: TGTGCCAGCAGCCCTAACCCCGGACTAGCGGGAGCCTACGAGCAGTACCTC. This codes for CASSPNPGLAGAYEQYL.

A few counts support this clonotype. A read error may explain this, as a much larger clone is one base away. V and J are TRBV6-4 and TRBJ2-7; TRBD2 aligns across 13 bases. This CDR3 region has 17 residues. Germline loops: CDR1 MRHNA, CDR2 SNTAGT. Trimming at V came to 8 bases and at J to 3 bases, leaving 13 bases not matched to a gene. The CDR3 bases are TGTGCCAGCGCGCGACTAGCGGGAGGCCCCGAATACTACGAGCAGTACTTC. Amino acids: CASARLAGGPEYYEQYF.

This clonotype was counted between two and nine times. V and J are TRBV5-1 and TRBJ1-1, with D maybe TRBD1 (5 bases). The CDR3 runs to 16 residues. Germline lookup yields CDR1 SGHRS and CDR2 YFSETQ. The germline V and J ends were trimmed by 4 bases and 2 bases, with 18 bases remaining between them. CDR3 in DNA: TGCGCCAGCAGCACCGGCCGGGGGTCGGCTAACACTGAAGCTTTCTTT. Translating gives CASSTGRGSANTEAFF.

This clonotype was counted many times. The CDR3 nucleotides are TGTGCCGGTCGGACAGCCCAAGAGACCCAGTACTTC. Translation: CAGRTAQETQYF. The rearrangement links TRBV5-8 to TRBJ2-5, with D perhaps matching TRBD1 (6 bases). The germline gives CDR1 SGHTS, CDR2 YDEGEE. The length of the CDR3 is 12 residues. V was trimmed by 10 bases and J by 1 base, leaving 11 bases between them.

V is TRBV20-1 and J is TRBJ2-5, with TRBD1 identical over 9 bases. There are 14 residues in the CDR3. Germline CDR1 is DFQATT and CDR2 is SNEGSKA (reference sequence). J lost 9 bases, V lost 6 bases, and 14 bases had no gene match. The CDR3 DNA reads TGCAGTGCCCACGACAGGGGGGGGACCAGGGCCCAGTACTTC. Translated: CSAHDRGGTRAQYF.